This TCR beta chain came from a study of T cell changes during pregnancy in multiple sclerosis (dated by TCRdb to the late 2010s). About the full investigation: Changes in the T cell repertoire over the course of pregnancy were examined in this study in women with multiple sclerosis.

This clone was detected only a few times. The antigen it recognizes is unknown. Base qualities are missing; no much larger clone stands one base away. The CDR3 contains 16 residues, cysteine and phenylalanine counted. Here the CDR3 DNA is all that survives: 48 bases in frame from base 1. Reading the germline V gene gives CDR1 MNHEY and CDR2 SVGAGI. A distance of 20 bases separates the germline ends of V and J, which lose 4 bases and 10 bases respectively. Library method: the immunoSEQ multiplex PCR assay. This is the immuneACCESS table as TCRdb keeps it, with only in-frame sequences that have V and J called. A part of the clones is gone; compared with another copy, unresolved V genes explain less than half, and the rest is unexplained. The sample records 30,000 to 45,000 clones, more than 85% of which are singletons. The ten top clones hold 13% of the sample.

This clonotype was obtained from a female donor with multiple sclerosis, enrolled in a pregnancy study. The specimen comprised CD8+ T cells from peripheral blood mononuclear cells, sampled in the first trimester of pregnancy. The chain was built from TRBV6-5 and TRBJ1-6; the D segment cannot be called with confidence. The CDR3 region reads CASSSMLEGSGSPLHF. The sequenced DNA: TGTGCCAGCAGTTCCATGCTTGAGGGTTCGGGATCACCCCTCCACTTT.